A single sample gave rise to the 3 T cell receptor beta chains below, sequenced in a study of TIL therapy for anti-PD-1-resistant metastatic lung cancer. The libraries were made with immunoSEQ v3. Assay: immunoSEQ multiplex PCR; the TCRdb copy retains only in-frame clones and omits some. The sample holds fewer than 60,000 clones, around 85% seen once. Stated time point: pre-treatment sample, taken before nivolumab and TIL therapy. Here the sequenced sample was blood, taken at baseline. The receptors shown here come from a person aged 25-85 years with non-small cell lung cancer.

The V and J genes are TRBV9 and TRBJ2-1; 11 bases agree with TRBD2. Germline values: CDR1 SGDLS, CDR2 YYNGEE. V lost 0 bases and J lost 1; bases outside the gene matches: 3. CDR3 size: 17 residues. CDR3 sequence: CASSVDSGGASYNEQFF. The CDR3 coding sequence is TGTGCCAGCAGCGTAGATAGCGGGGGGGCATCCTACAATGAGCAGTTCTTC. Together with reference TRBV9 and TRBJ2-1, the CDR3 gives the full variable domain: DSGVTQTPKHLITATGQRVTLRCSPRSGDLSVYWYQQSLDQGLQFLIQYYNGEERAKGNILERFSAQQFPDLHSELNLSSLELGDSALYFCASSVDSGGASYNEQFFGPGTRLTVL.

The chain uses TRBV12-3 or TRBV12-4 and TRBJ2-3; D may be TRBD1 (6 bases). The CDR3 has 13 residues. Trimming cost V 5 bases and J 12 bases, with 18 bases left between them. DNA for the CDR3: TGTGCCAGCAGTCCGCCCGGACAGCCGTCCCAGTATTTT. This sequence encodes CASSPPGQPSQYF.

The rearrangement joins TRBV4-3 to TRBJ2-7; D is uncertain. This CDR3 comprises 15 residues. Germline-derived CDR1 and CDR2 are LGHNA and YSLEER. Trimming removed 1 base from V and 3 bases from J, with 13 bases in between. Written as DNA, the CDR3 is TGCGCCAGCAGCCAAGCCCGCGGCAATGGCTACGAGCAGTACTTC. It translates to CASSQARGNGYEQYF.